This T cell receptor (beta chain) derives from a study of early T cells in non-severe SARS-CoV-2 infection. Germline V gene lookup returns CDR1 SQVTM and CDR2 ANQGSEA. The germline V and J ends were trimmed by 5 bases and 0 bases, with 1 base remaining between them. The CDR3 totals 10 residues. Researchers attached unique molecular identifiers to individual cDNA molecules. MiXCR was run by TCRdb on the 5' RACE reads, yielding one entry per CDR3 protein. The profile covers about 76,000 distinct CDR3 sequences, with around 11% appearing a single time and 4.7% taken by the ten largest. V is TRBV29-1 and J is TRBJ1-1; D ambiguous. Material: whole blood. This clonotype was sampled from an adult who was a healthcare worker with PCR-confirmed SARS-CoV-2 infection or an uninfected control (not recorded which). CDR3 region: CSVLNTEAFF. As DNA, the CDR3 is TGCAGCGTTTTGAACACTGAAGCTTTCTTT.